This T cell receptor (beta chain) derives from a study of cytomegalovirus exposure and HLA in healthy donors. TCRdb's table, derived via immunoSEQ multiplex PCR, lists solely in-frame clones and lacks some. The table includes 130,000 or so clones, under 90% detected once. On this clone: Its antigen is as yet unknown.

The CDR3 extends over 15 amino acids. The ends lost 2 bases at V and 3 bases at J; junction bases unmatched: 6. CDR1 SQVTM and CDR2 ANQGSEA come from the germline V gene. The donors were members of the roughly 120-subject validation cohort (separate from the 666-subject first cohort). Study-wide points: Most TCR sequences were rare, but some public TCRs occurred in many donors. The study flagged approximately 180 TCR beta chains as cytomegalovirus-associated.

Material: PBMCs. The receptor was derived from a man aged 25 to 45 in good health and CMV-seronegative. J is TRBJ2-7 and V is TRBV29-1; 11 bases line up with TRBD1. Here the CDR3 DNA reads TGCAGCGTTGAATTCTCCGGGACAGGGGGCTACGAGCAGTACTTC. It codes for CSVEFSGTGGYEQYF.